This entry lists 30 T cell receptor beta chains sequenced from one sample in a study of blood T cell repertoires in COVID-19. The protocol was immunoSEQ multiplex PCR, while the TCRdb copy is restricted to in-frame clones and leaves out a portion. The sample includes some 150,000 clones, around 83% seen only once; the top ten take 13% to 15%. The sample was PBMCs or T cells enriched from blood (not recorded which). The receptors stem from a man aged 45-65 years who had recovered from COVID-19.

This CDR3 reads CASSPEVRDRVKHSNQPQHF. The CDR3 DNA is TGTGCCAGCTCACCGGAGGTCCGAGACAGGGTCAAACATAGCAATCAGCCCCAGCATTTT. The V gene is TRBV18, the J gene TRBJ1-5; 7 bases map to TRBD1. With 3 bases clipped from V and 0 bases from J, the junction kept 17 bases outside the gene matches. Germline CDR1 KGHSH, CDR2 LQKENI. This CDR3 contains 20 residues.

The chain is built from TRBV3-1 (or the pseudogene TRBV3-2) and TRBJ2-3; D perhaps matches TRBD1 (6 bases). CDR3 length: 14 amino acids. The germline gives CDR1 LGHDT, CDR2 YNNKEL (reference sequence). With 1 base removed from V and 2 bases from J, the gap between germline ends came to 7 bases. The CDR3 nucleotides are TGTGCCAGCAGCCAAGGGGGGCCCACAGATACGCAGTATTTT. It specifies CASSQGGPTDTQYF.

V is TRBV9 and J is TRBJ2-2; possibly TRBD2 for D (6 bases). CDR1 is SGDLS and CDR2 is YYNGEE in the germline V gene. The CDR3 loop spans 15 amino acids. The V gene lost 2 bases and the J gene lost 0 bases, with 8 bases spanning the gap. In DNA, the CDR3 is TGTGCCAGCAGCGTGGGGGACTCGAACACCGGGGAGCTGTTTTTT. Protein: CASSVGDSNTGELFF.

The V call is TRBV6-5, the J call TRBJ2-2; D is perhaps TRBD1 (5 bases). V was shortened by 2 bases and J by 1 base, with 5 bases between the two germline ends. The CDR3 has 14 amino acids. CDR1 is MNHEY and CDR2 is SVGAGI in the germline V gene. This CDR3 is CASSYTGNTGELFF. The DNA of the CDR3 is TGTGCCAGCAGTTACACAGGGAACACCGGGGAGCTGTTTTTT.

The V and J genes are TRBV3-1 (or the pseudogene TRBV3-2) and TRBJ1-1, with D maybe TRBD1 (6 bases). V shed 4 bases and J shed 1 base, with 16 bases lying between them. CDR3 length equals 16 residues. The germline CDR1 and CDR2 sequences are LGHDT and YNNKEL (reference sequence). The CDR3: CASSPTGGVANTEAFF. Here the CDR3 DNA reads TGTGCCAGCAGCCCGACAGGAGGAGTAGCGAACACTGAAGCTTTCTTT.

This clone has a handful of counts. V usage is TRBV29-1 and J usage is TRBJ2-2; 7 bases map to TRBD2. CDR1 is SQVTM, CDR2 ANQGSEA, per germline. The CDR3 has 13 residues. With V trimmed by 2 bases and J by 7 bases, 4 bases remained unmatched. The CDR3 bases are TGCAGCGTTGAAATGGGGGGGAGCGGGGAGCTGTTTTTT. Its protein is CSVEMGGSGELFF.

This chain joins TRBV4-2 and TRBJ2-3; 8 bases match TRBD1. This CDR3 has 18 amino acids. The V gene's germline CDR1 is LGHNA and CDR2 YNFKEQ. V dropped 1 base and J dropped 3; count of bases not matched to a gene: 12. CDR3 protein: CASSQVNRAGGITDTQYF. CDR3 nucleotide sequence: TGTGCCAGCAGCCAAGTAAATAGGGCAGGGGGCATAACAGATACGCAGTATTTT.

V and J are TRBV4-1 and TRBJ1-2, with a tentative D call TRBD1 (5 bases). CDR1 is MGHRA, CDR2 YSYEKL, per germline. This CDR3 contains 15 residues. V was pared by 2 bases and J by 7 bases, with 17 bases between. CDR3 DNA sequence: TGCGCCAGCAGCCAAAGTTTTACGGCAGGGCTTGGCTACACCTTC. Its protein product is CASSQSFTAGLGYTF.

This chain joins TRBV29-1 and TRBJ2-3; the match to TRBD1 covers 9 bases. The V and J ends lost 2 bases and 4 bases, in that order; junction bases with no gene match: 4. The germline V gene encodes CDR1 SQVTM and CDR2 ANQGSEA. The CDR3 is made up of 14 amino acids. The CDR3 coding sequence is TGCAGCGTTGAACAACAGGGGGCATCAGATACGCAGTATTTT. Protein product: CSVEQQGASDTQYF.

The chain links TRBV29-1 to TRBJ1-2; D is possibly TRBD1 (6 bases). Deletions cut 5 bases from V and 7 bases from J, with 20 bases between. Germline-derived CDR1 and CDR2 are SQVTM and ANQGSEA. This CDR3 is built from 14 residues. DNA of the CDR3: TGCAGCGTTTTACCTCTACAGGGATTACTTGGCTACACCTTC. This sequence encodes CSVLPLQGLLGYTF.

The V and J genes are TRBV5-4 and TRBJ2-3, with D possibly being TRBD1 (6 bases). V was cut by 6 bases and J by 0 bases, with 17 bases left in between. Germline-derived CDR1 and CDR2 are SGHNT and YYREEE (reference sequence). The CDR3 has 16 residues. The DNA for the CDR3 is TGTGCCAGCACAAGTATGGACAGTCCTAGCACAGATACGCAGTATTTT. Amino acid sequence: CASTSMDSPSTDTQYF. The full variable domain, its missing parts supplied by reference TRBV5-4 and TRBJ2-3, is ETGVTQSPTHLIKTRGQQVTLRCSSQSGHNTVSWYQQALGQGPQFIFQYYREEENGRGNFPPRFSGLQFPNYSSELNVNALELDDSALYLCASTSMDSPSTDTQYFGPGTRLTVL.

This clone was detected only once. The CDR3 nucleotides are TGTGCCAGCAGCTTGCCGGGGGGGCCCCGCAATGAGCAGTTCTTC. The encoded protein is CASSLPGGPRNEQFF. This chain connects TRBV5-4 to TRBJ2-1; the match to TRBD2 covers 8 bases. The CDR3 is 15 residues long. Germline CDR1 SGHNT, CDR2 YYREEE (reference sequence). With 1 base clipped from V and 6 bases from J, the junction kept 6 bases outside the gene matches.

The V call is TRBV9, the J call TRBJ2-1, with D perhaps matching TRBD1 (6 bases). With 0 bases removed from V and 6 bases from J, the gap between germline ends came to 7 bases. The CDR3 is 13 residues long. Looked up from germline, CDR1 is SGDLS and CDR2 is YYNGEE. The DNA of the CDR3 is TGTGCCAGCAGCGTAGGACAGGTCAATGAGCAGTTCTTC. Translation: CASSVGQVNEQFF.

In the case of this clone: This same CDR3 is encoded by further DNA sequences in the sample. CDR3 sequence (DNA): TGTGCCAGCAGCTTGGCGGGGGGGAACACTGAAGCTTTCTTT. Translation: CASSLAGGNTEAFF. The chain combines TRBV5-5 with TRBJ1-1, with D perhaps matching TRBD1 (5 bases). The V gene lost 0 bases and the J gene lost 1 base, with 7 bases spanning the gap. Looked up from germline, CDR1 is SGHKS and CDR2 is YYEKEE (reference sequence). This CDR3 comprises 14 residues.

The chain carries TRBV5-1 and TRBJ1-3; D gene uncertain. V lost 4 bases to trimming and J lost 1 base, with 6 bases between them. There are 13 residues in the CDR3. Germline V gives CDR1 SGHRS, CDR2 YFSETQ. The CDR3 bases are TGCGCCAGCAGCCCTTTATCTGGAAACACCATATATTTT. Translated: CASSPLSGNTIYF.

The chain employs TRBV5-1 and TRBJ2-1, with TRBD2 matching 11 bases. The CDR3 extends over 15 amino acids. CDR1 is SGHRS and CDR2 is YFSETQ in the germline V gene. The trim removed 4 bases at V and 7 bases at J, leaving 7 bases unmatched. The CDR3 spells CASSGLAGGLNEQFF. DNA of the CDR3: TGCGCCAGCAGCGGGTTAGCGGGGGGGCTTAATGAGCAGTTCTTC.

This clone is classed as medium-sized. The chain carries TRBV5-5 and TRBJ1-5; 7 nucleotides line up with TRBD1. CDR1 is SGHKS, CDR2 YYEKEE, per germline (reference sequence). V gave up 4 bases and J gave up 2 bases; unmatched junction bases: 12. The CDR3 is 17 residues long. CDR3: CASSEAGGRSGNQPQHF. In DNA form, the CDR3 reads TGTGCCAGCAGCGAGGCAGGGGGGCGTTCCGGCAATCAGCCCCAGCATTTT.

The CDR3 DNA is TGTGCCAGCAGCTCGACAGGTTTGGGTTCAGAGACCCAGTACTTC. It yields the protein CASSSTGLGSETQYF. The rearrangement joins TRBV2 to TRBJ2-5; a possible D gene is TRBD1 (6 bases). The germline V gene has CDR1 SNHLY and CDR2 FYNNEI. V shed 6 bases and J shed 4 bases, with 18 bases lying between them. This CDR3 has 15 residues.

The rearrangement joins TRBV6-5 to TRBJ1-2, with D unclear. The length of the CDR3 is 13 residues. V was pared by 7 bases and J by 3 bases, with 12 bases between. CDR1 and CDR2 from the germline V gene are MNHEY and SVGAGI. CDR3: CASTSGFDYGYTF. The DNA for the CDR3 is TGTGCCAGCACTTCAGGATTTGACTATGGCTACACCTTC.

The chain links TRBV7-3 to TRBJ1-2; TRBD1 aligns across 8 bases. The CDR3 loop spans 13 amino acids. The germline CDR1 and CDR2 sequences are SGHTA and FQGTGA. The trim removed 4 bases at V and 10 bases at J, leaving 8 bases unmatched. The CDR3 nucleotides are TGTGCCAGCAGCTCCTGGGCCCAGGGGGCCTACACCTTC. Translated, it gives CASSSWAQGAYTF.

V usage is TRBV6-5 and J usage is TRBJ1-5, with D possibly matching TRBD1 (6 bases). V shed 8 bases and J shed 4 bases, with 12 bases lying between them. The CDR3 consists of 13 residues. Germline V lookup: CDR1 MNHEY, CDR2 SVGAGI. The CDR3 here is CASGAGQNQPQHF. CDR3 in DNA: TGTGCCAGCGGGGCAGGACAGAATCAGCCCCAGCATTTT.

This sequence joins TRBV19 and TRBJ1-4; D is uncertain. Germline values: CDR1 LNHDA, CDR2 SQIVND (reference sequence). This CDR3 spans 15 amino acids. The germline V and J ends were trimmed by 6 bases and 0 bases, with 11 bases remaining between them. DNA for the CDR3: TGTGCCAGTAGGGGCCAGGCTGCAACTAATGAAAAACTGTTTTTT. This sequence encodes CASRGQAATNEKLFF.

The V and J genes are TRBV6-2 or TRBV6-3 and TRBJ1-5; 7 nucleotides align to TRBD1. J was trimmed by 6 bases and V by 6 bases; bases with no gene match: 5. The CDR3 is 13 amino acids. CDR1 and CDR2 (germline): MNHEY, SVGEGT. The chain's CDR3 is CASSQGVSQPQHF. CDR3 nucleotides: TGTGCCAGCAGCCAGGGGGTTTCTCAGCCCCAGCATTTT.

The chain is built from TRBV12-3 or TRBV12-4 and TRBJ1-2; tentatively, D is TRBD1 (5 bases). Trimming took 2 bases from V and 6 from J, leaving 7 bases between them. This CDR3 has 12 amino acids. Here the CDR3 DNA reads TGTGCCAGCAGTTTACAGGGTCATGGCTACACCTTC. Its protein product is CASSLQGHGYTF.

V is TRBV5-5 and J is TRBJ2-7; D is undetermined. Germline CDR1 and CDR2: SGHKS and YYEKEE (reference sequence). The CDR3 is 14 residues long. V dropped 0 bases and J dropped 3 bases, with 10 bases sitting between them. The CDR3 region has the DNA TGTGCCAGCAGCTTGGGCGCTACCAACTACGAGCAGTACTTC. As protein: CASSLGATNYEQYF.

This chain connects TRBV5-1 to TRBJ1-1; no reliable D call. Germline CDR1 and CDR2: SGHRS and YFSETQ. The V and J ends lost 4 bases and 8 bases respectively, with 21 bases between them. This CDR3 spans 15 amino acids. The CDR3 DNA reads as TGCGCCAGCAGCGTGGACCAGGTGGAAGGAAGAGAAGCTTTCTTT. This encodes CASSVDQVEGREAFF.

The V call is TRBV6-2 or TRBV6-3, the J call TRBJ1-5; D is unclear. Germline-derived CDR1 and CDR2 are MNHEY and SVGEGT. The CDR3 has 14 amino acids. The V gene lost 6 bases and the J gene lost 2 bases, with 11 bases spanning the gap. CDR3 nucleotide sequence: TGTGCCAGCAGCCTCGGCGCGGGCAATCAGCCCCAGCATTTT. It encodes CASSLGAGNQPQHF.

This clone was seen a single time. The V gene is TRBV18, the J gene TRBJ1-1; weak D call: TRBD1 (6 bases). Trimming took 0 bases from V and 1 from J, leaving 12 bases between them. The CDR3 length is 16 residues. Germline lookup yields CDR1 KGHSH and CDR2 LQKENI. The DNA of the CDR3 is TGTGCCAGCTCACCACCAAACAGGGTCCCGAACACTGAAGCTTTCTTT. Its protein product is CASSPPNRVPNTEAFF.

The chain combines TRBV3-1 (or the pseudogene TRBV3-2) with TRBJ2-6; D not certain. Germline assignment: CDR1 LGHDT and CDR2 YNNKEL (reference sequence). The CDR3 totals 20 residues. V was trimmed by 0 bases and J by 0 bases, leaving 18 bases between them. CDR3 protein: CASSQDLPIPTDSGANVLTF. The DNA for the CDR3 is TGTGCCAGCAGCCAAGATCTGCCGATACCAACTGACTCTGGGGCCAACGTCCTGACTTTC.

The chain uses TRBV19 and TRBJ1-2, with D possibly matching TRBD1 (6 bases). From germline, CDR1 is LNHDA and CDR2 SQIVND (reference sequence). The CDR3 runs to 15 residues. Trimming shortened V by 5 bases and J by 7 bases, and 20 bases separated the two germline ends. CDR3 amino acids: CASSPGGGPEAGYTF. The CDR3 nucleotides are TGTGCCAGTAGTCCCGGTGGGGGCCCGGAAGCTGGCTACACCTTC.